Each of the 23 T cell receptor beta chains below was sequenced from the same sample in a study of blood T cell repertoires in COVID-19 (dated by TCRdb to about 2020). Library prep was done by the immunoSEQ multiplex PCR assay. In TCRdb, the immuneACCESS table is reduced to in-frame sequences with V and J assigned. These tables do not hold every clone; where another copy was compared, an unresolved V gene accounts for under half, and the others remain unexplained. A total of 180,000 or so clones appear in this sample, around 87% of them only once. The ten largest clones add up to about 2.7% of the sample. Sequenced sample: peripheral blood. These receptor sequences come from a man between 35 and 55 years old with active or convalescent COVID-19.

This chain links TRBV11-2 with TRBJ2-7; D is undetermined. Germline CDR1 and CDR2: SGHAT and FQNNGV. This CDR3 has 14 amino acids. V dropped 1 base and J dropped 3 bases, with 10 bases sitting between them. The CDR3 coding sequence is TGTGCCAGCAGCTTAGGAGGCATAATCTACGAGCAGTACTTC. Amino acids: CASSLGGIIYEQYF.

The chain joins TRBV9 to TRBJ2-1; the match to TRBD2 covers 11 bases. The CDR3 covers 20 residues. Germline CDR1 is SGDLS and CDR2 is YYNGEE. V was pared by 4 bases and J by 0 bases, with 15 bases of the junction left unmatched. The CDR3: CASSRTLLAGVGSSYNEQFF. DNA of the CDR3: TGTGCCAGCAGCCGAACACTACTAGCGGGGGTTGGAAGCTCCTACAATGAGCAGTTCTTC.

The chain uses TRBV27 and TRBJ2-3; D perhaps matches TRBD2 (7 bases). Germline lookup yields CDR1 MNHEY and CDR2 SMNVEV (reference sequence). This CDR3 is 17 amino acids long. The V end was cut by 1 base, the J end by 2 bases, with 16 bases between. Written as DNA, the CDR3 is TGTGCCAGCAGTTTATTCACAAGGGCGGGGGCCACAGATACGCAGTATTTT. As protein: CASSLFTRAGATDTQYF.

This sequence joins TRBV7-8 and TRBJ2-3; D unclear. CDR1 SGHVS and CDR2 FQNEAQ come from the germline V gene. This CDR3 has 12 residues. V was shortened by 5 bases and J by 1 base, with 4 bases between the two germline ends. The CDR3 sequence: CASSPRTDTQYF. The CDR3 DNA sequence: TGTGCCAGCAGCCCTCGCACAGATACGCAGTATTTT.

This sequence joins TRBV14 and TRBJ1-6; a weak D match, TRBD1 (5 bases). CDR1 and CDR2 from the germline V gene are SGHDN and FVKESK. V was cut by 1 base and J by 5 bases, with 15 bases left in between. The length of the CDR3 is 17 residues. The CDR3 nucleotides read TGTGCCAGCAGCCAAGTCGTAGGAGGGGTGGATAATTCACCCCTCCACTTT. Its protein is CASSQVVGGVDNSPLHF.

The genes are TRBV6-5 and TRBJ1-1, with D uncertain. The length of the CDR3 is 13 residues. V shed 6 bases and J shed 1 base, with 9 bases lying between them. Germline-derived CDR1 and CDR2 are MNHEY and SVGAGI. CDR3 bases: TGTGCCAGCAGCCGCGCGGGGAACACTGAAGCTTTCTTT. It is translated as CASSRAGNTEAFF.

The rearrangement uses TRBV11-1 and TRBJ2-3; weak D call: TRBD2 (5 bases). Germline CDR1 SGHAT, CDR2 FQDESV (reference sequence). V was clipped by 2 bases and J by 6 bases, with 9 bases between them. This CDR3 has 13 amino acids. DNA for the CDR3: TGTGCCAGCAGCTTACGGTCGGGGGATACGCAGTATTTT. As protein: CASSLRSGDTQYF.

Only a few counts were recorded for this clone. The chain links TRBV5-4 to TRBJ2-3, with TRBD2 matching 9 bases. J was trimmed by 2 bases and V by 0 bases; bases with no gene match: 4. The CDR3 consists of 16 residues. CDR1 and CDR2 (germline): SGHNT, YYREEE (reference sequence). The CDR3 sequence is CASSLAGLANTDTQYF. The CDR3 DNA reads TGTGCCAGCAGCTTGGCGGGACTAGCCAACACAGATACGCAGTATTTT.

This clone was seen once. The CDR3 reads CASSRTGGGNQPQHF. The DNA for the CDR3 is TGCGCCAGCAGCAGGACAGGGGGTGGGAATCAGCCCCAGCATTTT. V and J are TRBV5-1 and TRBJ1-5; 10 nucleotides line up with TRBD1. Germline-derived CDR1 and CDR2 are SGHRS and YFSETQ. V lost 4 bases and J lost 4; bases outside the gene matches: 5. There are 15 residues in the CDR3.

The chain employs TRBV5-1 and TRBJ1-4; D may be TRBD1 (5 bases). Germline CDR1 reads SGHRS; CDR2 reads YFSETQ. This CDR3 is 14 amino acids long. Trimming pared 0 bases from V and 7 bases from J, leaving 10 bases between. In DNA form, the CDR3 reads TGCGCCAGCAGCTTGGAGGGGCAAGGTGAAAAACTGTTTTTT. Translated: CASSLEGQGEKLFF.

The CDR3 sequence is CAWRSPGGGQPQHF. CDR3 nucleotides: TGTGCCTGGAGGTCGCCAGGGGGAGGTCAGCCCCAGCATTTT. This sequence joins TRBV30 and TRBJ1-5, with 7 bases matching TRBD1. The CDR3 runs 14 residues. Germline CDR1 reads GTSNPN; CDR2 reads SVGIG (reference sequence). The V segment lost 3 bases and the J segment 6 bases; nucleotides outside the gene matches: 8.

The chain employs TRBV19 and TRBJ2-2; TRBD1 aligns across 8 bases. Germline assignment: CDR1 LNHDA and CDR2 SQIVND (reference sequence). The V segment lost 4 bases and the J segment 2 bases; nucleotides outside the gene matches: 3. CDR3 size: 15 residues. For the CDR3, the DNA is TGTGCCAGTAGTACCCAGGGGGCCAACACCGGGGAGCTGTTTTTT. The encoded protein is CASSTQGANTGELFF.

The rearrangement joins TRBV3-1 (or the pseudogene TRBV3-2) to TRBJ2-5, with 7 bases aligning to TRBD2. The CDR3 length is 16 residues. Looked up from germline, CDR1 is LGHDT and CDR2 is YNNKEL (reference sequence). J lost 2 bases, V lost 0 bases, and 6 bases had no gene match. The CDR3 DNA is TGTGCCAGCAGCCAAGATCTGGCCGGGGGGCAAGAGACCCAGTACTTC. Translated, it gives CASSQDLAGGQETQYF.

V gene TRBV28 combines with J gene TRBJ2-7, with 7 positions matching TRBD1. V lost 8 bases, J lost 3 bases, and 7 bases stayed unmatched. The germline gives CDR1 MDHEN, CDR2 SYDVKM. This CDR3 contains 13 residues. In DNA, the CDR3 is TGTGCCAGCGCAAGACAGGGTTTCTACGAGCAGTACTTC. Its protein is CASARQGFYEQYF.

The chain couples TRBV30 to TRBJ1-2, with D hard to call. The CDR3 sequence is 12 residues long. V lost 2 bases and J 2 bases, leaving 6 bases between the germline ends. Germline CDR1 GTSNPN, CDR2 SVGIG (reference sequence). The CDR3 DNA reads as TGTGCCTGGAGTCGGGTCAACTATGGCTACACCTTC. This gives the protein CAWSRVNYGYTF. Variable domain in full (rest from reference TRBV30 and TRBJ1-2): SQTIHQWPATLVQPVGSPLSLECTVEGTSNPNLYWYRQAAGRGLQLLFYSVGIGQISSEVPQNLSASRPQDRQFILSSKKLLLSDSGFYLCAWSRVNYGYTFGSGTRLTVV.

The chain combines TRBV5-1 with TRBJ2-2; D might be TRBD1 (6 bases). V was cut by 5 bases and J by 8 bases, with 13 bases left in between. The CDR3 sequence is 13 residues long. CDR1 and CDR2 from the germline V gene are SGHRS and YFSETQ. The CDR3 loop is CASSDQGRGELFF. In nucleotides, the CDR3 is TGCGCCAGCAGTGATCAGGGGAGAGGGGAGCTGTTTTTT.

V is TRBV6-2 or TRBV6-3 and J is TRBJ2-7; TRBD1 matches 10 bases. Trimming cost V 5 bases and J 4 bases; bases outside gene matches: 5. Germline CDR1 reads MNHEY; CDR2 reads SVGEGT. This CDR3 spans 14 amino acids. The CDR3 region is CASSLGDRGYEQYF. The CDR3 DNA is TGTGCCAGCAGTCTCGGGGACAGGGGATACGAGCAGTACTTC.

The J gene is TRBJ2-5, the V gene TRBV5-6; TRBD1 might be the D (6 bases). CDR3 length: 16 residues. Per the germline V gene, CDR1 is SGHDT and CDR2 is YYEEEE. V lost 1 base and J lost 7, with 20 bases in between. This CDR3 is CASSLLRHRDPRTQYF. CDR3 nucleotide sequence: TGTGCCAGCAGCTTGCTCCGCCACAGGGACCCGAGGACCCAGTACTTC.

This clone was observed a handful of times. V and J are TRBV7-8 and TRBJ2-7, with D maybe TRBD1 (5 bases). The V end was cut by 4 bases, the J end by 0 bases, with 13 bases between. The CDR3 contains 15 residues. CDR1 is SGHVS, CDR2 FQNEAQ, per germline. The chain's CDR3 is CASSSTPDSSYEQYF. CDR3 DNA: TGTGCCAGCAGCTCGACCCCCGACAGCTCCTACGAGCAGTACTTC.

This rearrangement joins TRBV5-6 to TRBJ2-6; D gene ambiguous. The V end was cut by 0 bases, the J end by 2 bases, with 6 bases between. The CDR3 sequence is 15 residues long. Germline CDR1 SGHDT, CDR2 YYEEEE. The CDR3 sequence is CASSLVSPGANVLTF. For the CDR3, the DNA is TGTGCCAGCAGCTTGGTCTCCCCTGGGGCCAACGTCCTGACTTTC.

The V gene is TRBV4-1, the J gene TRBJ2-7, with 9 bases aligning to TRBD1. CDR3 size: 14 residues. CDR1 is MGHRA, CDR2 YSYEKL, per germline. The V and J ends lost 4 bases and 4 bases, in that order; junction bases with no gene match: 5. CDR3 residues: CASSPTQGAYEQYF. Here the CDR3 DNA reads TGCGCCAGCAGCCCGACACAGGGGGCGTACGAGCAGTACTTC.

The gene calls are TRBV5-6 and TRBJ2-7, with 9 bases matching TRBD1. V gave up 4 bases and J gave up 7 bases; unmatched junction bases: 15. The length of the CDR3 is 16 residues. Germline CDR1 is SGHDT and CDR2 is YYEEEE. The chain's CDR3 is CASSPGPGTGIREQYF. In DNA, the CDR3 is TGTGCCAGCAGCCCAGGGCCCGGGACAGGGATTCGAGAGCAGTACTTC.

CDR3 nucleotides: TGCGCCAGCAGTCAGGGCCCAGATACGCAGTATTTT. Protein product: CASSQGPDTQYF. The rearrangement links TRBV10-1 to TRBJ2-3; maybe TRBD1 (5 bases). This CDR3 contains 12 residues. The germline V and J ends were trimmed by 5 bases and 4 bases, with 7 bases remaining between them. Germline assignment: CDR1 WNHNN and CDR2 SYGVQD (reference sequence).